These T cell receptor beta chains were read from a single sample in a study of blood T cell repertoires in COVID-19. Assay: immunoSEQ multiplex PCR; the TCRdb copy retains only in-frame clones and omits some. The sample has some 150,000 clones, 70% to 80% seen once. The sequencing sample was made of peripheral blood. Receptors originate from a woman of 80 years or more with active or convalescent COVID-19. CDR3s leave out the opening cysteine and the closing phenylalanine or tryptophan.

TRBJ2-3	TRBV5-1	ASSLGPPGSTDTQY
TRBJ1-5	TRBV27	ASSFEGASNQPQH
TRBJ1-6	TRBV7-9	ASTPGGRNSPLH
TRBJ1-5	TRBV19	ASSTRQGRSNQPQH
TRBJ2-5	TRBV30	AWSVSLQETQY
TRBJ1-6	TRBV5-1	ASSLGTGGTNSPLH
TRBJ2-5	TRBV9	ASSAESMTSGATQETQY
TRBJ1-2	TRBV3-1/TRBV3-2	ASSQGNVRGNDGYT
TRBJ2-5	TRBV7-3	ASSPGVQETQY
TRBJ2-1	TRBV13	ASSLWGDNEQF
TRBJ1-5	TRBV19	ASKRNYRDRLPQH
TRBJ1-5	TRBV28	ASSLTRANQPQH
TRBJ2-3	TRBV13	ASSATVRDTQY
TRBJ1-5	TRBV7-8	ASSRLRDNQPQH
TRBJ1-1	TRBV9	ASSVGTGSNTEAF
TRBJ2-3	TRBV5-1	ASSISGGSGDTQY
TRBJ1-3	TRBV7-2	ASRVGGSGNTIY
TRBJ2-7	TRBV10-1	ASSESPTGAYEQY
TRBJ2-7	TRBV6-5	GRDRGDYEQY
TRBJ1-2	TRBV18	ASSPQRTSQNYGYT
TRBJ1-2	TRBV11-2	ASSLVGASYGYT
TRBJ2-3	TRBV20-1	SASGFGGLSTDTQY
TRBJ2-2	TRBV5-1	ASSSSPTGAGELF
TRBJ2-3	TRBV5-5	ASSLVGLAGGGYSTDTQY
TRBJ1-6	TRBV10-2	ASSQTRGGSPLH
TRBJ2-7	TRBV11-2	ASSHNRKYEQY
TRBJ2-1	TRBV24-1	ATSDVAGGSGEQF
TRBJ2-5	TRBV9	ASSVGGGDETQY
TRBJ1-2	TRBV9	ASSPNGQVYGYT
TRBJ2-2	TRBV14	ASSPPPGGQGFTGELF
TRBJ1-1	TRBV6-2/TRBV6-3	ASSPVVGGGKTEAF
TRBJ2-3	TRBV24-1	ATSAAGRGRLTDTQY
TRBJ2-2	TRBV6-2/TRBV6-3	ASSYVRGPPGELF
TRBJ1-5	TRBV19	ASSPKGTGFYQPQH
TRBJ1-1	TRBV10-2	ASSENLRTVMNTEAF
TRBJ1-1	TRBV6-5	ASSGTGRSEAF